This T cell receptor beta chain was found in a study of T cells after yellow fever vaccination (dated by TCRdb to between 2017 and 2020). Background for the entire study: The SMART-Seq v4 Ultra Low Input RNA kit was used to prepare libraries from fractions with low cell numbers. Blood was drawn at multiple timepoints before and after primary and secondary immunization, with bulk PBMC replicates and cell subsets isolated. The cohort comprised two healthy male donors, one aged 18 to 29 and one aged 30 to 39 years. Bulk TCR alpha and beta repertoires were sequenced longitudinally to track T-cell clones before and after primary and booster YFV17D yellow fever vaccination.

This clonotype was observed a handful of times. The target of this receptor is not known. One base away there is no much larger clone; base qualities are not given. Counted from cysteine to phenylalanine, this CDR3 has 15 amino acids. Only the CDR3 DNA stays, 45 bases, in frame from base 1. The germline V and J ends show losses of 6 bases and 5 bases respectively, and no gene match explains 8 bases of the junction. The instrument given in TCRdb is Illumina NovaSeq 6000. Synthesis of TCR cDNA relied on 5'RACE template switching, a step that introduced a universal primer site along with unique molecular identifiers. Priming of cDNA synthesis was performed from both the TCR alpha and TCR beta constant segments. Libraries were amplified in two PCR steps, with sample barcodes and sequencing adapters added in the second step. Sequencing of libraries was performed on Illumina HiSeq 2500 (2x100 bp) or NovaSeq (2x150 bp). As for the authors' bioinformatics: Demultiplexing of reads and collapsing into UMI consensus sequences were performed with MIGEC, and V(D)J alignment was carried out with MiXCR. Clonotypes responding to the vaccine were identified with edgeR on replicate PBMC samples, with the criteria of FDR below 0.01 and a log2 fold change above 5 up to day 15. CD4 or CD8 identity was assigned to each bulk clonotype according to whether the clonotype was present at higher abundance in the sequenced CD4 repertoire or the sequenced CD8 repertoire. The public reads were quality trimmed at Q25 with fastp and then assembled into clones with MiXCR by TCRdb, keeping productive beta chains. Rows matching on CDR3 protein sequence are summarized as one entry with the most common DNA and genes. Here the V and J calls rest on TCRdb's processing, not on the authors' analysis. The sample table records some 350,000 distinct CDR3 sequences; 4% of these occur just once. 20% to 25% of the sample is taken by the ten largest.

The meaning of the sample's treatment or condition label: live attenuated yellow fever vaccine strain. At each blood-draw timepoint, two biological replicates of bulk PBMCs were obtained. PBMCs were isolated from peripheral blood using a standard Ficoll-Paque protocol. TriZol was used to extract RNA from bulk PBMCs, from CD4 and CD8 fractions, and from dextramer-positive and dextramer-negative fractions. The investigation overall reported the following: Because only a couple of donors were included in the study, the extent to which the findings can be generalized is limited. A small share of clonotypes occurred in both CD4 and CD8 compartments, likely arising from convergent recombination. Because abundant contaminating clonotypes from the bulk population could be contained in FACS-sorted repertoires, computational filtering was required. After the booster, most of the clones that had expanded following primary vaccination were detected again (just under 97% of CD4 and roughly 90% of CD8), which suggests that memory was broadly maintained. Compared with the primary T-cell response, the secondary T-cell response was faster but weaker, reaching its peak on day 5 rather than on day 15.

The material was PBMCs, obtained 5 days after the yellow fever booster vaccination. The sequence was obtained from a man younger than 30 who received the YFV17D yellow fever vaccine. This chain joins TRBV12-3 or TRBV12-4 to TRBJ2-3; 10 junctional bases match TRBD1. The bases are TGTGCCAGCAGGGGGCTGACAGGGGGCGTAGATACGCAGTATTTT. This is translated as CASRGLTGGVDTQYF.